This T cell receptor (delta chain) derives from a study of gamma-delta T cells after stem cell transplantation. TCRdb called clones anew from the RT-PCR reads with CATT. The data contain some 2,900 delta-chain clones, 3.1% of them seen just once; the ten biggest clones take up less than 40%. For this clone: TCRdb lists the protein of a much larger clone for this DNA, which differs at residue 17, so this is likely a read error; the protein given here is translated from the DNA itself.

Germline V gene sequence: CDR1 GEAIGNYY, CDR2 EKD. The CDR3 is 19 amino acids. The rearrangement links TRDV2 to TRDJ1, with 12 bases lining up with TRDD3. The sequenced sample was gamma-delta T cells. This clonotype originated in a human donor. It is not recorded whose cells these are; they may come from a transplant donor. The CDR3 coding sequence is TGTGCCTGTGACTCGCTGGGGGATACGCGATTTGGTGCGGGCGATAAATTCATCTTT. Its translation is CACDSLGDTRFGAGDKFIF.